This section outlines one TCR beta chain sequence together with its context. The data were taken from a study of shared clonotypes between healthy human individuals. Assay used: immunoSEQ multiplex PCR; TCRdb lists only in-frame clones, some missing. The repertoire includes more than 1 million clones, around three quarters of them detected once, and about 0.52% sits in the top ten. The sequence was collected from a man aged 18 to 29 in good health. Some clones in this sample may be carry-over from other donors' samples. The material sequenced was memory CD4+ T cells from PBMCs. Subset defined: CD45RA-negative fraction.

The CDR3 loop reads CASSLVQETQYF. The CDR3 DNA follows: TGTGCCAGCTCTCTCGTCCAAGAGACCCAGTACTTC. The genes are TRBV6-6 and TRBJ2-5; D ambiguous. Germline values: CDR1 MNHNY, CDR2 SVGAGI (reference sequence). The CDR3 length is 12 residues. Trimming took 8 bases from V and 1 from J, leaving 8 bases between them.